One sample yielded the 29 T cell receptor beta chains listed below, sequenced in a study of blood T cell repertoires in COVID-19. The method was immunoSEQ multiplex PCR; TCRdb's version includes in-frame clones alone and lacks a portion of them. The sample holds about 300,000 clones, just under 90% seen once. The specimen sequenced was PBMCs or T cells enriched from blood (not recorded which). The receptors shown here come from a woman in her forties or fifties who had been exposed to COVID-19.

J is TRBJ1-2 and V is TRBV3-1 (or the pseudogene TRBV3-2); D unclear. There are 15 residues in the CDR3. CDR1 is LGHDT and CDR2 is YNNKEL in the germline V gene (reference sequence). Trimming pared 2 bases from V and 0 bases from J, leaving 10 bases between. CDR3 sequence reads: CASSQYSISNYGYTF. CDR3 in DNA: TGTGCCAGCAGCCAATACAGCATTTCTAACTATGGCTACACCTTC.

This chain connects TRBV11-3 to TRBJ1-3; D gene unclear. Trimming shortened V by 5 bases and J by 4 bases, and 9 bases separated the two germline ends. Germline lookup yields CDR1 SGHNT and CDR2 YENEEA. CDR3 length: 13 amino acids. CDR3: CASSTGFGNTIYF. The CDR3 nucleotides are TGTGCCAGCAGCACGGGGTTCGGAAACACCATATATTTT.

This chain uses TRBV13 with TRBJ1-1; no reliable D call. Germline V gives CDR1 PRHDT, CDR2 FYEKMQ (reference sequence). Trimming took off 7 bases at V and 5 bases at J, with 14 bases between the two ends. This CDR3 is 13 amino acids long. The CDR3 DNA reads as TGTGCCAGCAAGTCGGCGGGGAAAACTGAAGCTTTCTTT. This sequence encodes CASKSAGKTEAFF.

The chain uses TRBV5-1 and TRBJ2-5, with 10 bases lining up with TRBD2. Germline assignment: CDR1 SGHRS and CDR2 YFSETQ. After removal of 5 bases from V and 3 bases from J, the junction contained 13 bases not matched to a gene. CDR3 length: 17 amino acids. Here the CDR3 DNA reads TGCGCCAGCAGGCGAGAAGGGCTAGCGGGGGAGAAAGAGACCCAGTACTTC. Residues: CASRREGLAGEKETQYF.

V usage is TRBV5-1 and J usage is TRBJ2-3; 9 bases line up with TRBD1. Trimming at V came to 3 bases and at J to 1 base, leaving 3 bases not matched to a gene. The germline V gene encodes CDR1 SGHRS and CDR2 YFSETQ. This CDR3 contains 15 residues. The DNA of the CDR3 is TGCGCCAGCAGCTCGGGACAGGGAGGCACAGATACGCAGTATTTT. Protein sequence: CASSSGQGGTDTQYF. The full variable domain, completed using reference TRBV5-1 and TRBJ2-3, is KAGVTQTPRYLIKTRGQQVTLSCSPISGHRSVSWYQQTPGQGLQFLFEYFSETQRNKGNFPGRFSGRQFSNSRSEMNVSTLELGDSALYLCASSSGQGGTDTQYFGPGTRLTVL.

The chain is built from TRBV29-1 and TRBJ1-2, with D uncertain. Trimming pared 8 bases from V and 7 bases from J, leaving 20 bases between. The CDR3 is 13 residues long. Germline V gene sequence: CDR1 SQVTM, CDR2 ANQGSEA. The CDR3 is CSSAGTRLGGYTF. The CDR3 nucleotides are TGCAGCAGCGCCGGCACCCGTCTAGGTGGCTACACCTTC. Drawing the rest from reference TRBV29-1 and TRBJ1-2, the complete variable domain is SAVISQKPSRDICQRGTSLTIQCQVDSQVTMMFWYRQQPGQSLTLIATANQGSEATYESGFVIDKFPISRPNLTFSTLTVSNMSPEDSSIYLCSSAGTRLGGYTFGSGTRLTVV.

This clone is a singleton in its sample. The J gene is TRBJ1-3, the V gene TRBV30; no clear D gene. Germline assignment: CDR1 GTSNPN and CDR2 SVGIG (reference sequence). The CDR3 length is 14 residues. V lost 0 bases to trimming and J lost 0 bases, with 6 bases between them. The chain's CDR3 is CAWSVTSSGNTIYF. CDR3 bases: TGTGCCTGGAGTGTAACTAGCTCTGGAAACACCATATATTTT. Complete variable domain (other parts from reference TRBV30 and TRBJ1-3): SQTIHQWPATLVQPVGSPLSLECTVEGTSNPNLYWYRQAAGRGLQLLFYSVGIGQISSEVPQNLSASRPQDRQFILSSKKLLLSDSGFYLCAWSVTSSGNTIYFGEGSWLTVV.

This chain links TRBV28 with TRBJ2-7, with 8 nucleotides matching TRBD1. After removal of 10 bases from V and 4 bases from J, the junction contained 6 bases not matched to a gene. Germline CDR1 MDHEN, CDR2 SYDVKM. The CDR3 sequence is 12 residues long. The CDR3 nucleotides are TGTGCCACAAGGACAGGGAGTTACGAGCAGTACTTC. This codes for CATRTGSYEQYF.

V gene TRBV19 combines with J gene TRBJ1-5, with 7 bases that match TRBD1. Germline V lookup: CDR1 LNHDA, CDR2 SQIVND (reference sequence). After removal of 4 bases from V and 6 bases from J, the junction contained 9 bases not matched to a gene. The CDR3 is made up of 15 amino acids. The CDR3 spells CASSSRTGQGQPQHF. DNA for the CDR3: TGTGCCAGTAGTAGTCGGACAGGCCAGGGTCAGCCCCAGCATTTT.

Of note for this clone: The junction departs from the called germline gene at one end, perhaps through a read error. The chain links TRBV18 to TRBJ1-3, with D possibly matching TRBD1 (5 bases). From germline, CDR1 is KGHSH and CDR2 LQKENI. The CDR3 has 15 residues. CDR3 in DNA: TGTGCCAGCTTACCAGGGCAGATCTCTGGAAACACCATATATTTT. It specifies CASLPGQISGNTIYF. Full variable domain (rest looked up from reference TRBV18 and TRBJ1-3): NAGVMQNPRHLVRRRGQEARLRCSPMKGHSHVYWYRQLPEEGLKFMVYLQKENIIDESGMPKERFSAEFPKEGPSILRIQQVVRGDSAAYFCASLPGQISGNTIYFGEGSWLTVV.

This chain uses TRBV3-1 (or the pseudogene TRBV3-2) with TRBJ1-3; D not certain. CDR1 and CDR2 (germline): LGHDT, YNNKEL (reference sequence). The CDR3 sequence is 19 residues long. Trimming removed 0 bases at V and 0 bases at J, with 18 bases between. The CDR3 sequence: CASSQDLGRAGTSGNTIYF. The CDR3 DNA is TGTGCCAGCAGCCAAGATCTCGGGAGGGCGGGAACCTCTGGAAACACCATATATTTT.

This chain links TRBV4-1 with TRBJ2-1; 10 bases map to TRBD1. CDR1 is MGHRA, CDR2 YSYEKL, per germline. The CDR3 spans 16 residues. Unmatched junction bases numbered 4, after V lost 2 bases and J lost 3 bases. The CDR3 region is CASSQLGQGDYNEQFF. The CDR3 DNA reads as TGCGCCAGCAGCCAACTTGGACAGGGGGACTACAATGAGCAGTTCTTC.

The chain couples TRBV19 to TRBJ2-3, with 8 bases identical to TRBD2. V lost 3 bases to trimming and J lost 6 bases; unmatched junction nucleotides: 5. CDR1 and CDR2 (germline): LNHDA, SQIVND (reference sequence). The CDR3 spans 14 residues. CDR3 in DNA: TGTGCCAGTAGTATGCGGGGGGAGGGGGATACGCAGTATTTT. Its protein product is CASSMRGEGDTQYF.

V usage is TRBV2 and J usage is TRBJ1-1, with D perhaps TRBD1 (6 bases). There are 13 residues in the CDR3. The V end lost 6 bases, the J end lost 1 base, and 9 bases lay between the germline ends. The germline V gene has CDR1 SNHLY and CDR2 FYNNEI. The CDR3 sequence: CASRDRENTEAFF. For the CDR3, the DNA is TGTGCCAGCAGGGACAGAGAGAACACTGAAGCTTTCTTT. Full variable domain (rest looked up from reference TRBV2 and TRBJ1-1): EPEVTQTPSHQVTQMGQEVILRCVPISNHLYFYWYRQILGQKVEFLVSFYNNEISEKSEIFDDQFSVERPDGSNFTLKIRSTKLEDSAMYFCASRDRENTEAFFGQGTRLTVV.

This clone appeared a single time. The CDR3 is CASSQDHATREVTYEQYF. CDR3 coding DNA: TGTGCCAGCAGCCAAGATCATGCCACGAGGGAGGTGACCTACGAGCAGTACTTC. The chain couples TRBV3-1 (or the pseudogene TRBV3-2) to TRBJ2-7, with D possibly TRBD2 on 6 matching bases. The CDR3 totals 18 residues. CDR1 and CDR2 (germline): LGHDT, YNNKEL (reference sequence). V was pared by 0 bases and J by 2 bases, with 20 bases between.

The chain has TRBV19 and TRBJ1-5; D possibly corresponds to TRBD1 (6 bases). Germline CDR1 reads LNHDA; CDR2 reads SQIVND (reference sequence). CDR3 length: 16 residues. Trimming cost V 6 bases and J 5 bases, with 20 bases left between them. The CDR3 loop is CASSLQGVNGDQPQHF. The CDR3 DNA sequence: TGTGCCAGTAGCCTACAGGGAGTTAATGGTGATCAGCCCCAGCATTTT.

This chain uses TRBV3-1 (or the pseudogene TRBV3-2) with TRBJ1-2; possibly TRBD1 for D (6 bases). The V and J ends lost 1 base and 5 bases respectively, with 17 bases between them. CDR1 and CDR2 (germline): LGHDT, YNNKEL (reference sequence). The CDR3 has 16 amino acids. DNA for the CDR3: TGTGCCAGCAGCCAAGGATCGGCGGGGGCAGGGTATGGCTACACCTTC. It yields the protein CASSQGSAGAGYGYTF.

The J gene is TRBJ1-2, the V gene TRBV7-2; D perhaps matches TRBD1 (6 bases). This CDR3 has 14 amino acids. CDR1 is SGHTA, CDR2 FQGNSA, per germline. The V end lost 1 base, the J end lost 4 bases, and 10 bases lay between the germline ends. CDR3 loop: CASSLDRDAYGYTF. The CDR3 region has the DNA TGTGCCAGCAGCTTAGACAGGGATGCCTATGGCTACACCTTC.

This sequence joins TRBV27 and TRBJ2-5; possibly TRBD1 for D (5 bases). Trimming cost V 6 bases and J 2 bases, with 16 bases left between them. The CDR3 spans 15 residues. Germline CDR1 and CDR2: MNHEY and SMNVEV (reference sequence). In DNA form, the CDR3 reads TGTGCCAGCAGCCTAAGCAGGGAACAACAAGAGACCCAGTACTTC. Its protein product is CASSLSREQQETQYF.

The chain recombines TRBV4-1 with TRBJ2-7; 10 nucleotides line up with TRBD1. The CDR3 loop spans 15 amino acids. With V trimmed by 4 bases and J by 3 bases, 6 bases remained unmatched. CDR1 and CDR2 (germline): MGHRA, YSYEKL. The CDR3 protein is CASSRDGTGVYEQYF. In nucleotides, the CDR3 is TGCGCCAGCAGCCGAGATGGGACAGGGGTCTACGAGCAGTACTTC.

The chain couples TRBV2 to TRBJ2-7; D unresolved. The CDR3 has 14 residues. In germline, CDR1 is SNHLY, CDR2 FYNNEI. Trimming took 4 bases from V and 3 from J, leaving 13 bases between them. The CDR3 protein is CASSGNYAHYEQYF. Here the CDR3 DNA reads TGTGCCAGCAGTGGCAACTACGCTCACTACGAGCAGTACTTC. Full variable domain (remainder filled in from reference TRBV2 and TRBJ2-7): EPEVTQTPSHQVTQMGQEVILRCVPISNHLYFYWYRQILGQKVEFLVSFYNNEISEKSEIFDDQFSVERPDGSNFTLKIRSTKLEDSAMYFCASSGNYAHYEQYFGPGTRLTVT.

Only a few counts were recorded for this clone. This chain connects TRBV30 to TRBJ1-1; D is unclear. Looked up from germline, CDR1 is GTSNPN and CDR2 is SVGIG (reference sequence). The CDR3 runs 12 residues. Trimming cost V 3 bases and J 1 base, with 6 bases left between them. The CDR3 protein is CAWRMANTEAFF. The CDR3 nucleotides read TGTGCCTGGAGGATGGCGAACACTGAAGCTTTCTTT.

The sample holds a few counts of this clone. The chain recombines TRBV2 with TRBJ2-1, with 11 bases identical to TRBD2. Looked up from germline, CDR1 is SNHLY and CDR2 is FYNNEI. With 3 bases clipped from V and 6 bases from J, the junction kept 7 bases outside the gene matches. This CDR3 contains 16 residues. Here the CDR3 reads CASSDGSGGATNEQFF. In DNA, the CDR3 is TGTGCCAGCAGTGATGGTAGCGGGGGGGCCACCAATGAGCAGTTCTTC.

V and J are TRBV19 and TRBJ1-1; D unclear. This CDR3 contains 13 residues. Trimming cost V 4 bases and J 3 bases, with 9 bases left between them. CDR1 is LNHDA, CDR2 SQIVND, per germline (reference sequence). As DNA, the CDR3 is TGTGCCAGTAGTACTCGTGCGTACACTGAAGCTTTCTTT. As protein: CASSTRAYTEAFF. The full variable domain, rest sourced from reference TRBV19 and TRBJ1-1, is DGGITQSPKYLFRKEGQNVTLSCEQNLNHDAMYWYRQDPGQGLRLIYYSQIVNDFQKGDIAEGYSVSREKKESFPLTVTSAQKNPTAFYLCASSTRAYTEAFFGQGTRLTVV.

This chain uses TRBV5-6 with TRBJ1-2, with 12 bases that match TRBD1. Germline CDR1 reads SGHDT; CDR2 reads YYEEEE. J lost 9 bases, V lost 0 bases, and 9 bases had no gene match. This CDR3 contains 16 residues. The chain's CDR3 is CASSLALGTGGTSYTF. The CDR3 region has the DNA TGTGCCAGCAGCTTGGCCCTCGGGACAGGGGGCACGAGCTACACCTTC.

This rearrangement joins TRBV7-9 to TRBJ2-7; TRBD1 agrees at 8 bases. Germline V gene lookup returns CDR1 SEHNR and CDR2 FQNEAQ (reference sequence). The CDR3 contains 15 residues. The junction had 13 bases not matched to a gene; V was cut back by 7 bases and J by 5 bases. The CDR3 loop is CASTFTTGEAHEQYF. The CDR3 coding sequence is TGTGCCAGCACTTTCACGACAGGGGAGGCCCACGAGCAGTACTTC.

The chain uses TRBV5-1 and TRBJ2-7; unclear D gene. V was cut by 4 bases and J by 6 bases, with 8 bases left in between. CDR1 is SGHRS, CDR2 YFSETQ, per germline. CDR3 length: 11 residues. The CDR3 reads CASSSNSEQYF. Written as DNA, the CDR3 is TGCGCCAGCAGCAGCAACTCCGAGCAGTACTTC.

This chain links TRBV3-1 (or the pseudogene TRBV3-2) with TRBJ1-1; no definite D call. Looked up from germline, CDR1 is LGHDT and CDR2 is YNNKEL (reference sequence). The CDR3 sequence is 14 residues long. V lost 1 base, J lost 3 bases, and 9 bases lay in between. The CDR3 nucleotides read TGTGCCAGCAGCCAAGTAGTCCGGGACACTGAAGCTTTCTTT. Its translation is CASSQVVRDTEAFF.

CDR3 bases: TGTGCCAGCAGCTTAGATACTACCTATGGCTACACCTTC. This codes for CASSLDTTYGYTF. The genes are TRBV7-9 and TRBJ1-2; the D is unclear. The V gene's germline CDR1 is SEHNR and CDR2 FQNEAQ (reference sequence). The CDR3 contains 13 residues. The V gene lost 1 base and the J gene lost 4 bases, with 7 bases spanning the gap.